The source of this T cell receptor beta chain is a study of blood T cell repertoires in COVID-19. Overall study: From the United States, Italy and Spain came samples of acute and convalescent COVID-19. From T cells, B-cell-depleted T cells, or PBMCs came the material, which was cDNA or gDNA.

Trimming cost V 5 bases and J 8 bases, with 9 bases left between them. Germline V gene data show CDR1 as MNHEY and CDR2 as SVGEGT. The CDR3 contains 12 residues. As handled by the study authors: Nucleated cell number was recorded as an estimate derived from reference gene primer amplification. Data came from immunoSEQ multiplex PCR; TCRdb stores just in-frame clones and leaves some out. The D gene and trimming were derived from the DNA, and the V and J assignments and clone size from that table. This sample has under 200,000 clones, with 80% to 90% found just once. The TCR originated in a man in his late teens or twenties with active or convalescent COVID-19. The J gene is TRBJ2-2, the V gene TRBV6-2 or TRBV6-3; D is unresolved. Sequencing was done on a sample of peripheral blood. The CDR3 DNA reads as TGTGCCAGCAGTAATACACCGGGGGAGCTGTTTTTT. Translation: CASSNTPGELFF.